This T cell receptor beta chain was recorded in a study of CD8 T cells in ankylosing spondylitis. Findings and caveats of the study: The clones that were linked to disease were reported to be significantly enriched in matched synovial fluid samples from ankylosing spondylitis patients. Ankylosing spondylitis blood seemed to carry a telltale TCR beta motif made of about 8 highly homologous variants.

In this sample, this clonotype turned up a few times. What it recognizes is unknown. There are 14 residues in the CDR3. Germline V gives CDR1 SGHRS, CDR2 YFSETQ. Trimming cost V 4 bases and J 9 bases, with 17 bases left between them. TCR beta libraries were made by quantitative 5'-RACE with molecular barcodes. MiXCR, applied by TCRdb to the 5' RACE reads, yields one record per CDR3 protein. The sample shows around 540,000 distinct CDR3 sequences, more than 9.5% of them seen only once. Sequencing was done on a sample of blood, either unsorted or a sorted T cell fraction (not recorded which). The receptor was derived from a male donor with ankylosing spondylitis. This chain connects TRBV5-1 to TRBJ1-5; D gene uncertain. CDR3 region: CASSLDGPPGPQHF. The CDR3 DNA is TGCGCCAGCAGCCTGGACGGACCCCCGGGGCCCCAGCATTTT.